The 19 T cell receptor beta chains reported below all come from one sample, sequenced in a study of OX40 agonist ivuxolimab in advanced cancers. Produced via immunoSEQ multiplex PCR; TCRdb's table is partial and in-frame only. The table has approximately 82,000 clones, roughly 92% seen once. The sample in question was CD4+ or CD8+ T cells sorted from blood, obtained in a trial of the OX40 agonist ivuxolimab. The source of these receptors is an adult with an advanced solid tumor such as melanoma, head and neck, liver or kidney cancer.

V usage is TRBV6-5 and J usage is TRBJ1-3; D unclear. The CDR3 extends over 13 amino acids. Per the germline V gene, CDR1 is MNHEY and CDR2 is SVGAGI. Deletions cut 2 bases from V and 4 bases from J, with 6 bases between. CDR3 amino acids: CASSYGQGNTIYF. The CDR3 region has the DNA TGTGCCAGCAGTTACGGGCAGGGAAACACCATATATTTT.

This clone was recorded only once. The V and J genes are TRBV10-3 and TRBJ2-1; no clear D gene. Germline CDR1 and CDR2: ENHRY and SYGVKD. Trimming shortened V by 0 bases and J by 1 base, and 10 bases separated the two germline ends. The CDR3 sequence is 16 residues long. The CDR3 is CAISESVGRSYNEQFF. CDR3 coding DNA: TGTGCCATCAGTGAGTCCGTGGGAAGGTCCTACAATGAGCAGTTCTTC.

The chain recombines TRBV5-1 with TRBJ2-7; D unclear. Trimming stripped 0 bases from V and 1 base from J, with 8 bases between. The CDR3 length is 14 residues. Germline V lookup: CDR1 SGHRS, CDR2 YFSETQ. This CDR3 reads CASSLGVKSYEQYF. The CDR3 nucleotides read TGCGCCAGCAGCTTGGGGGTGAAATCCTACGAGCAGTACTTC.

The CDR3 region is CATAGGGSQPQHF. Written as DNA, the CDR3 is TGTGCCACCGCAGGGGGCGGGAGTCAGCCCCAGCATTTT. The chain has TRBV6-1 and TRBJ1-5; TRBD1 aligns across 8 bases. The CDR3 sequence is 13 residues long. Germline CDR1 and CDR2: MNHNS and SASEGT. The V gene end was trimmed by 10 bases and the J gene end by 6 bases; junction bases not matched to a gene: 8.

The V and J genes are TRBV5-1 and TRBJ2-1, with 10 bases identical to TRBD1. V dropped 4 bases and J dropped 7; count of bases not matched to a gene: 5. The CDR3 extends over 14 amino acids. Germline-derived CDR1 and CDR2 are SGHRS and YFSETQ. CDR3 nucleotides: TGCGCCAGCAGCGTTAGGGACAGGGGAAATGAGCAGTTCTTC. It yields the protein CASSVRDRGNEQFF.

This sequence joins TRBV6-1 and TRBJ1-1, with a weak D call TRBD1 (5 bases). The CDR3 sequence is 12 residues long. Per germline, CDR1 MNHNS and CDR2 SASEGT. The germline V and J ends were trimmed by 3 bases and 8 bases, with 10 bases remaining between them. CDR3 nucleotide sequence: TGTGCCAGCAGTGACCGGGACCTCGAAGCTTTCTTT. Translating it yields CASSDRDLEAFF.

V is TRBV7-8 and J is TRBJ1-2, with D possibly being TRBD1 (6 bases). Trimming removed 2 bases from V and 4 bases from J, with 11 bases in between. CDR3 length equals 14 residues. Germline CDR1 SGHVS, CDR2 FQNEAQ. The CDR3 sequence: CASSLIRGGYGYTF. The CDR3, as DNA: TGTGCCAGCAGCTTAATAAGGGGGGGCTATGGCTACACCTTC.

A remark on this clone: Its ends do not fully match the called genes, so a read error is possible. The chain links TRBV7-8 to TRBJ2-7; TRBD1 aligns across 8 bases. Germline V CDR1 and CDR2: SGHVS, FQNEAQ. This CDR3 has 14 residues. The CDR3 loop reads CASSLTGQEMERYF. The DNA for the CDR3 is TGTGCCAGCAGCTTGACGGGACAGGAGATGGAGCGGTACTTC.

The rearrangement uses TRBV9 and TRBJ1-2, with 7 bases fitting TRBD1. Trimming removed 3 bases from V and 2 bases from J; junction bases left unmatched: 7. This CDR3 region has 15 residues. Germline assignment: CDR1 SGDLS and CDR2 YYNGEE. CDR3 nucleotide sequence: TGTGCCAGCAGCGCGAGACAGGGCGGGAACTATGGCTACACCTTC. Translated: CASSARQGGNYGYTF.

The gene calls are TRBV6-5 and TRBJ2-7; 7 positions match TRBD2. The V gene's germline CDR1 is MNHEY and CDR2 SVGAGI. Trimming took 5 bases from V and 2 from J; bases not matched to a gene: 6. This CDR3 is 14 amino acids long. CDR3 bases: TGTGCCAGCAGTCGCAGCGCGGGGGCCTACGAGCAGTACTTC. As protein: CASSRSAGAYEQYF.

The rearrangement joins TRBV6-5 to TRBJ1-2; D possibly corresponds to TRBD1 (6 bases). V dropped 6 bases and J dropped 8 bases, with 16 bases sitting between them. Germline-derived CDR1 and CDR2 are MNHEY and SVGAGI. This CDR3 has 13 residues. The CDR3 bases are TGTGCCAGCAGCTCGCCTGGACAGCTAGGCTACACCTTC. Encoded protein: CASSSPGQLGYTF.

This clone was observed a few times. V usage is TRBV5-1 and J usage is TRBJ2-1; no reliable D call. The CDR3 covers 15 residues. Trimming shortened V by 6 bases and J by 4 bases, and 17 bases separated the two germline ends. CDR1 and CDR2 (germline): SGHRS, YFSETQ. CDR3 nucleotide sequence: TGCGCCAGCAAGTTCGAGACGCCGGGTTACAATGAGCAGTTCTTC. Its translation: CASKFETPGYNEQFF. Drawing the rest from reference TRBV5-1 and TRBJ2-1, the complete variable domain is KAGVTQTPRYLIKTRGQQVTLSCSPISGHRSVSWYQQTPGQGLQFLFEYFSETQRNKGNFPGRFSGRQFSNSRSEMNVSTLELGDSALYLCASKFETPGYNEQFFGPGTRLTVL.

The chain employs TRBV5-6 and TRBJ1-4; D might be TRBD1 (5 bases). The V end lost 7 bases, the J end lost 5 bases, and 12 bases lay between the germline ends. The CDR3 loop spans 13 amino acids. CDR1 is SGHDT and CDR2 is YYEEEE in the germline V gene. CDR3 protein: CASSRGTNEKLFF. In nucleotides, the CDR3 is TGTGCCAGCTCTAGGGGCACCAATGAAAAACTGTTTTTT.

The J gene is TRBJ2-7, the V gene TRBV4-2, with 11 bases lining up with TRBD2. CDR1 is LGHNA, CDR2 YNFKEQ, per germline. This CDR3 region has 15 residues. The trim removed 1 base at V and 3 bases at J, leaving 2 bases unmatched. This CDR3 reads CASSQATSGSYEQYF. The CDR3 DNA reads TGTGCCAGCAGCCAAGCAACTAGCGGGAGCTACGAGCAGTACTTC.

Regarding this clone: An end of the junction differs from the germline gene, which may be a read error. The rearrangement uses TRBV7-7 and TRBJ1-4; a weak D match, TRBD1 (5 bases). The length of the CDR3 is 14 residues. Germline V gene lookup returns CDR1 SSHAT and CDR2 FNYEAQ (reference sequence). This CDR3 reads CASSPHRGEEKLFF. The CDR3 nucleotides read TGTGCTAGCAGCCCACACCGGGGGGAGGAAAAACTGTTTTTT.

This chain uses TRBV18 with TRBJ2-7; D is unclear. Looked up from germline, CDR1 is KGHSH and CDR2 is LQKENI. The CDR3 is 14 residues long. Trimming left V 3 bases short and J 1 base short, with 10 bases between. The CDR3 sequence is CASSPTFPSYEQYF. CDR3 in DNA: TGTGCCAGCTCACCCACTTTTCCTTCCTACGAGCAGTACTTC.

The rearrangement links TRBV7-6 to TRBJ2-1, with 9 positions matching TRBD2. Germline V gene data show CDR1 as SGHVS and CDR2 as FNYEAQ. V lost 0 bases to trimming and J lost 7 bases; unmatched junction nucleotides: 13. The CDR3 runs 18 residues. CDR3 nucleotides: TGTGCCAGCAGCTTAGCGGTAGCGGGAGCATTCCGAGGGAATGAGCAGTTCTTC. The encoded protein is CASSLAVAGAFRGNEQFF.

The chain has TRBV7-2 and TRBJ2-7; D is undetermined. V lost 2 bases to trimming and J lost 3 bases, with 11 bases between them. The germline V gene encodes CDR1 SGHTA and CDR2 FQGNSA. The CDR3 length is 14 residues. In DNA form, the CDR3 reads TGTGCCAGCAGCTTATATTTCGGTGGCTACGAGCAGTACTTC. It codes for CASSLYFGGYEQYF.

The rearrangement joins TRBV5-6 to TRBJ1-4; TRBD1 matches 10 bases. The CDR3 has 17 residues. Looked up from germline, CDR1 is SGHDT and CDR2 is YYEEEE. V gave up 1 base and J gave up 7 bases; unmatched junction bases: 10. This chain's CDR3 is CASSLRTGGLDGEKLFF. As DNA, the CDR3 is TGTGCCAGCAGCTTGCGGACAGGGGGTTTGGATGGTGAAAAACTGTTTTTT. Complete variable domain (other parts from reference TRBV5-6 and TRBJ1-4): DAGVTQSPTHLIKTRGQQVTLRCSPKSGHDTVSWYQQALGQGPQFIFQYYEEEERQRGNFPDRFSGHQFPNYSSELNVNALLLGDSALYLCASSLRTGGLDGEKLFFGSGTQLSVL.